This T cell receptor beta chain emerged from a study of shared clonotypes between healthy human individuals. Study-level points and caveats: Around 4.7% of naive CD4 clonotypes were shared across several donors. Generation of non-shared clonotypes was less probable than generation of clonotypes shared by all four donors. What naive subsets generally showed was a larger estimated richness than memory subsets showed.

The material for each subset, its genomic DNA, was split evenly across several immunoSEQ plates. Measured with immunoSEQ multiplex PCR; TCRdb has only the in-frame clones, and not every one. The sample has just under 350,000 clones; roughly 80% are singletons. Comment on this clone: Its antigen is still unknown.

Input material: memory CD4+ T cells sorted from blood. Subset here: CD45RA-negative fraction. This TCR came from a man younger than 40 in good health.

The CDR3 DNA reads as TGTGCCAGCAGCTTGGACAGGGAAAACACTGAAGCTTTCTTT. This encodes CASSLDRENTEAFF. The chain couples TRBV5-5 to TRBJ1-1; a possible D gene is TRBD1 (6 bases). CDR3 length: 14 amino acids. The V end lost 0 bases, the J end lost 2 bases, and 8 bases lay between the germline ends. CDR1 is SGHKS, CDR2 YYEKEE, per germline (reference sequence).